Listed here are 24 T cell receptor beta chains from one sample, sequenced in a study of T cell clonality in common variable immunodeficiency. Profiling relied on immunoSEQ multiplex PCR, and the TCRdb table lists in-frame clones only, not all of them. The sample includes tens of thousands of clones, none of them occurring once. The sequencing sample was made of peripheral blood mononuclear cells. The source of these receptors is a person aged 18 to 70 in good health.

The sample holds many counts of this clone. The CDR3 is cut off 3 residues early in the read; its end comes from the germline J gene. This chain links TRBV7-3 with TRBJ2-7; 9 bases match TRBD1. Germline V lookup: CDR1 SGHTA, CDR2 FQGTGA. The CDR3 contains 15 residues. V was clipped by 8 bases and J by 3 bases; unmatched bases: 11. The CDR3 DNA, read in part, is TGTGCCAGCTTCAGTCGTAGGGACAGGGTCTACGAG. Amino acids: CASFSRRDRVYE. The entire CDR3 is CASFSRRDRVYEQYF.

This clone appeared many times. Sequencing ends 3 residues short of the CDR3 end; the germline J gene provides the rest. V usage is TRBV5-1 and J usage is TRBJ2-1; 7 bases match TRBD1. CDR1 is SGHRS and CDR2 is YFSETQ in the germline V gene. Unmatched junction bases numbered 4, after V lost 2 bases and J lost 2 bases. The CDR3 totals 15 residues. The CDR3 reads CASSFGQGAYNEQFF. The part of the CDR3 DNA that was read is TGCGCCAGCAGCTTCGGGCAGGGGGCCTACAATGAG.

This clone was counted many times. The CDR3 end is not reached by the read, which stops 3 residues before it; the germline J gene fills it in. The J gene is TRBJ2-7, the V gene TRBV6-2 or TRBV6-3; 8 bases are a match to TRBD2. Germline assignment: CDR1 MNHEY and CDR2 SVGEGT. The CDR3 consists of 17 residues. Trimming cost V 2 bases and J 0 bases; bases outside gene matches: 9. CDR3 amino acids: CASSYPWDSGASYEQYF. CDR3 bases read: TGTGCCAGCAGTTACCCCTGGGATAGCGGGGCCTCCTACGAG.

Many counts were recorded for this clone. The missing CDR3 end, 3 residues past where the read stops, is filled in from the germline J gene. This rearrangement joins TRBV6-4 to TRBJ1-6; D remains unclear. The CDR3 consists of 13 residues. Per the germline V gene, CDR1 is MRHNA and CDR2 is SNTAGT. Between the trimmed V and J ends, which lost 4 bases and 7 bases, there was a span of 8 bases. The CDR3 is CASSAHINSPLHF. CDR3 DNA, as far as it was read: TGTGCCAGCAGTGCCCACATCAATTCACCC.

This clone was observed many times. With the read ending 3 residues before the CDR3 end, the germline J gene is used to fill in that end. This chain links TRBV9 with TRBJ2-4; 14 bases fit TRBD2. The germline V gene encodes CDR1 SGDLS and CDR2 YYNGEE. The CDR3 loop spans 18 amino acids. The junction had 6 bases not matched to a gene; V was cut back by 4 bases and J by 0 bases. The CDR3 sequence is CASSPGTSGGQAKNIQYF. CDR3 DNA, as far as it was read: TGTGCCAGCAGCCCAGGGACTAGCGGGGGACAAGCCAAAAACATT.

The sample holds many counts of this clone. From the germline J gene comes the end of the CDR3, since the read stops 3 residues before it. The chain carries TRBV28 and TRBJ2-2; 9 nucleotides line up with TRBD2. Germline CDR1 reads MDHEN; CDR2 reads SYDVKM. The V gene end was trimmed by 3 bases and the J gene end by 8 bases; junction bases not matched to a gene: 10. This CDR3 comprises 16 residues. CDR3 sequence reads: CASSFSGLALPGELFF. The covered CDR3 bases are TGTGCCAGCAGTTTCTCCGGACTAGCGCTCCCGGGGGAG.

This clone occurred many times. The read finishes 3 residues shy of the CDR3 end, and the germline J gene is used to complete it. The J gene is TRBJ2-1, the V gene TRBV30, with D perhaps matching TRBD2 (6 bases). The V gene's germline CDR1 is GTSNPN and CDR2 SVGIG (reference sequence). CDR3 length: 15 amino acids. V was trimmed by 6 bases and J by 6 bases, leaving 21 bases between them. The CDR3 DNA, read in part, is TGTGCCTGTTGGGGGGTGGGGAGGTCATCCAATGAG. It codes for CACWGVGRSSNE. The full CDR3 reads CACWGVGRSSNEQFF.

This clone has at least ten counts. The CDR3 reads CASSLARGYETQYF. The CDR3 DNA, read in part, is TGCGCCAGCAGCTTGGCCCGAGGGTATGAGACC. The chain employs TRBV5-1 and TRBJ2-5, with D perhaps TRBD2 (5 bases). The CDR3 end lies 3 residues beyond the end of the read and is filled in from the germline J gene. CDR1 SGHRS and CDR2 YFSETQ come from the germline V gene. The CDR3 runs 14 residues. V lost 0 bases to trimming and J lost 5 bases, with 11 bases between them. Full variable domain (missing parts from reference TRBV5-1 and TRBJ2-5): KAGVTQTPRYLIKTRGQQVTLSCSPISGHRSVSWYQQTPGQGLQFLFEYFSETQRNKGNFPGRFSGRQFSNSRSEMNVSTLELGDSALYLCASSLARGYETQYFGPGTRLLVL.

This clone was observed many times. The read falls 3 residues short of the CDR3 end, and the missing part is taken from the germline J gene. The rearrangement uses TRBV12-3 or TRBV12-4 and TRBJ2-1, with 8 bases fitting TRBD2. CDR3 length equals 14 residues. Unmatched junction bases numbered 5, after V lost 6 bases and J lost 4 bases. The CDR3 region is CASSLRGAYNEQFF. The sequenced CDR3 bases are TGTGCCAGCAGCCTGCGGGGGGCGTACAATGAG.

This clone was detected many times. The CDR3 is CASSELHSSGELFF. Partial CDR3 DNA: TGCGCCAGCAGTGAGTTACACAGTTCCGGGGAG. This chain connects TRBV10-1 to TRBJ2-2; D remains unclear. With the read ending 3 residues before the CDR3 end, the germline J gene is used to fill in that end. The length of the CDR3 is 14 residues. Germline values: CDR1 WNHNN, CDR2 SYGVQD (reference sequence). Trimming removed 1 base from V and 6 bases from J, with 9 bases in between.

This clone occurred many times. The read halts 3 residues ahead of the CDR3 end, with the missing end drawn from the germline J gene. The genes are TRBV5-1 and TRBJ1-1, with a weak D call TRBD1 (5 bases). The germline V gene has CDR1 SGHRS and CDR2 YFSETQ. V lost 1 base to trimming and J lost 4 bases, with 8 bases between them. This CDR3 spans 13 amino acids. The CDR3 spells CASSLQGPTEAFF. Partial CDR3 DNA: TGCGCCAGCAGCTTGCAGGGTCCCACTGAA.

This clone was counted many times. The sequence runs out 3 residues before the end of the CDR3; the remainder is reconstructed from the germline J gene. The V call is TRBV19, the J call TRBJ2-1; D call uncertain. Trimming stripped 3 bases from V and 6 bases from J, with 9 bases between. CDR1 and CDR2 (germline): LNHDA, SQIVND (reference sequence). The CDR3 is 13 residues long. Partial CDR3 DNA: TGTGCCAGTAGTATCTCTTTTTCCAATGAG. Protein sequence: CASSISFSNE. In full, the CDR3 is CASSISFSNEQFF.

This clone has a count of ten or more. The observed sequence ends 3 residues before the CDR3 terminus, with the missing tail filled in from the germline J gene. The chain joins TRBV5-1 to TRBJ2-6; no clear D. This CDR3 is 14 amino acids long. Trimming removed 1 base from V and 3 bases from J, with 5 bases in between. Per germline, CDR1 SGHRS and CDR2 YFSETQ. CDR3 DNA, as far as it was read: TGCGCCAGCAGCTTGACTTTTGGGGCCAACGTC. It yields the protein CASSLTFGANV. The CDR3 as a whole reads CASSLTFGANVLTF.

In this sample, this clone turned up many times. The read ends 3 residues early relative to the CDR3; the germline J gene fills the gap. The V and J genes are TRBV24-1 and TRBJ2-3; 7 bases align to TRBD2. Germline loops: CDR1 KGHDR, CDR2 SFDVKD. The CDR3 is 15 residues long. The V and J ends lost 3 bases and 4 bases, in that order; junction bases with no gene match: 6. CDR3 amino acids: CATSDPQRGSDTQYF. The DNA read from the CDR3 is TGTGCCACCAGTGATCCCCAGCGGGGTTCAGATACG.

In its sample, this clone was seen a few times. The CDR3 end lies 3 residues beyond the end of the read and is filled in from the germline J gene. V is TRBV19 and J is TRBJ2-1; perhaps TRBD1 as D (5 bases). The CDR3 length is 14 residues. The V and J ends lost 7 bases and 0 bases respectively, with 10 bases between them. Looked up from germline, CDR1 is LNHDA and CDR2 is SQIVND (reference sequence). CDR3 residues: CASTQDPSYNEQFF. The CDR3 bases that were read are TGTGCCAGTACACAGGACCCCTCCTACAATGAG.

This clone has a count of ten or more. The read terminates 3 residues before the CDR3 end, so the remaining end is supplied by the germline J gene. This chain uses TRBV4-2 with TRBJ2-3; TRBD1 matches at 7 bases. The germline V gene encodes CDR1 LGHNA and CDR2 YNFKEQ. The CDR3 sequence is 14 residues long. With V trimmed by 10 bases and J by 4 bases, 11 bases remained unmatched. The sequenced part of the CDR3 DNA is TGTGCCACCGGAGAGGGGGCAGAGGCAGATACG. As protein: CATGEGAEADT. The CDR3 in full is CATGEGAEADTQYF.

This clone was counted a few times. The CDR3 end lies 3 residues beyond the end of the read and is filled in from the germline J gene. This rearrangement joins TRBV20-1 to TRBJ2-1, with 8 bases lining up with TRBD2. CDR1 is DFQATT, CDR2 SNEGSKA, per germline (reference sequence). This CDR3 is built from 15 residues. The ends lost 6 bases at V and 7 bases at J; junction bases unmatched: 14. CDR3 DNA, as far as it was read: TGCAGTGCGAGGTGGCCCAGCGGGGGCCAAAATGAG. Translated: CSARWPSGGQNE. The full CDR3 reads CSARWPSGGQNEQFF.

This clone has at least ten counts. Sequencing ends 3 residues short of the CDR3 end; the germline J gene provides the rest. The rearrangement uses TRBV6-1 and TRBJ2-2; TRBD2 agrees at 8 bases. With 1 base clipped from V and 4 bases from J, the junction kept 11 bases outside the gene matches. This CDR3 has 18 residues. Germline CDR1 and CDR2: MNHNS and SASEGT. The DNA read from the CDR3 is TGTGCCAGCAGTGAAGAGTTTGAGGCGGGAGGAATCACCGGGGAG. Translated, it gives CASSEEFEAGGITGE. The entire CDR3 is CASSEEFEAGGITGELFF.

This clone has a count of ten or more. This chain's CDR3 is CASSLDSANSPLHF. The CDR3 DNA, read in part, is TGTGCCAGCAGCCTAGACAGTGCGAATTCACCC. The rearrangement uses TRBV7-3 and TRBJ1-6; a possible D gene is TRBD1 (5 bases). The CDR3 end is not reached by the read, which stops 3 residues before it; the germline J gene fills it in. V lost 5 bases to trimming and J lost 7 bases, with 12 bases between them. CDR1 SGHTA and CDR2 FQGTGA come from the germline V gene. The CDR3 is 14 residues long.

Many counts were recorded for this clone. Read data end 3 residues before the CDR3 end; the end is taken from the germline J gene. This chain connects TRBV23-1 to TRBJ1-5; 9 positions match TRBD1. TRBV23-1 falls under the ORF class, with uncertain function. Trimming cost V 6 bases and J 4 bases; bases outside gene matches: 4. This CDR3 comprises 14 residues. CDR3 region: CASSRQGVNQPQHF. CDR3 DNA, as far as it was read: TGCGCCAGCAGCCGACAGGGGGTTAATCAGCCC.

This clone was counted at least ten times. The CDR3 is CASSESGGNNEQFF. CDR3 bases read: TGCGCCAGCAGTGAGTCTGGCGGAAACAATGAG. V usage is TRBV10-1 and J usage is TRBJ2-1; D is uncertain. The read falls 3 residues short of the CDR3 end, and the missing part is taken from the germline J gene. The CDR3 runs to 14 residues. V was shortened by 0 bases and J by 5 bases, with 8 bases between the two germline ends. Germline CDR1 and CDR2: WNHNN and SYGVQD (reference sequence).

This clone was seen repeatedly, ten times or more. The sequenced fragment ends 3 residues before the CDR3 boundary, so the rest is inferred from the germline J gene. The chain recombines TRBV5-1 with TRBJ1-3; TRBD1 aligns across 7 bases. This CDR3 contains 14 residues. The germline CDR1 and CDR2 sequences are SGHRS and YFSETQ. Losses at the gene ends were 2 bases for V and 4 bases for J; bases not matched to a gene: 3. CDR3 amino acids: CASSFGTAGNTIYF. The sequenced part of the CDR3 DNA is TGCGCCAGCAGCTTTGGGACAGCCGGAAACACC.

Regarding this clone: The CDR3 is cut off 3 residues early in the read; its end comes from the germline J gene. The rearrangement uses TRBV5-1 and TRBJ2-7; 8 nucleotides agree with TRBD2. Germline values: CDR1 SGHRS, CDR2 YFSETQ. This CDR3 contains 17 residues. The ends lost 0 bases at V and 2 bases at J; junction bases unmatched: 10. Partial CDR3 DNA: TGCGCCAGCAGCTTGGGTGCGGGGGGTCCGCTACCCTACGAG. Protein: CASSLGAGGPLPYE. From start to end, the CDR3 is CASSLGAGGPLPYEQYF.

There are many counts of this clone. The read falls 3 residues short of the CDR3 end, and the missing part is taken from the germline J gene. The genes are TRBV18 and TRBJ1-2, with D perhaps matching TRBD1 (6 bases). In germline, CDR1 is KGHSH, CDR2 LQKENI. The CDR3 spans 12 residues. The V end lost 0 bases, the J end lost 7 bases, and 6 bases lay between the germline ends. The covered CDR3 bases are TGTGCCAGCTCACCACCGGGGGCTGGC. Translation: CASSPPGAG. In full, the CDR3 reads CASSPPGAGYTF.